This T cell receptor beta chain was identified in a study of blood T cells in healthy people across ages. PCR was performed a second time for about 7 to 11 cycles using a sample-barcoded 5' primer and a J-beta primer mix. Each CDR3 protein gets one entry after TCRdb re-called the 5' RACE reads with MiXCR. This sample has 1.5 million to 2 million distinct CDR3 sequences, with approximately 50% found just once. CDR3 length: 17 residues. The ends were cut back, 1 base at V and 0 bases at J, with 15 bases in the middle. CDR1 is LGHDT and CDR2 is YNNKEL in the germline V gene (reference sequence). The chain joins TRBV3-1 to TRBJ1-1; possibly TRBD1 for D (6 bases). The source of this sequence is a woman aged 40 to 49 in good health. What was sequenced was blood. The CDR3 loop is CASSQAGGRGLNTEAFF. In nucleotides, the CDR3 is TGTGCCAGCAGCCAAGCCGGAGGCAGGGGACTGAACACTGAAGCTTTCTTT.